The present T cell receptor (beta chain) was sequenced within a study of Ad26.COV2.S vaccination and SARS-CoV-2 variants. As for the study in general: Doses of Ad26.COV2.S were injected into muscle once or twice, 56 days apart.

The method was immunoSEQ multiplex PCR; TCRdb's version includes in-frame clones alone and lacks a portion of them. This table has 450,000 to 550,000 clones, 80% to 90% appearing once. Notes on the study in general: Measurements of TCR breadth and depth may have given underestimates of the total T cell responses. Responses of spike-specific T cells (both CD8+ and CD4+) reportedly showed substantial breadth after vaccination. Vaccine recipients surpassed placebo recipients in spike-specific TCR breadth.

Germline CDR1 and CDR2: LNHDA and SQIVND (reference sequence). This CDR3 has 13 amino acids. The V gene lost 4 bases and the J gene lost 3 bases, with 9 bases spanning the gap. Stated treatment: around 19 received Ad26.COV2.S at low or high dose, single or two shots; about 5 received placebo; per-sample allocation not given. Vaccine and placebo recipients were sampled on day 63 after the first injection. About this clone: The antigen remains unidentified.

The rearrangement joins TRBV19 to TRBJ1-1; tentatively, D is TRBD1 (5 bases). The specimen was peripheral blood, collected in a trial of Ad26.COV2.S vaccine versus placebo. This receptor was identified in a person aged 18-65 years who received the Ad26.COV2.S COVID-19 vaccine or a placebo. CDR3 protein: CASSSGTYTEAFF. As DNA, the CDR3 is TGTGCCAGTAGTAGCGGGACTTACACTGAAGCTTTCTTT.